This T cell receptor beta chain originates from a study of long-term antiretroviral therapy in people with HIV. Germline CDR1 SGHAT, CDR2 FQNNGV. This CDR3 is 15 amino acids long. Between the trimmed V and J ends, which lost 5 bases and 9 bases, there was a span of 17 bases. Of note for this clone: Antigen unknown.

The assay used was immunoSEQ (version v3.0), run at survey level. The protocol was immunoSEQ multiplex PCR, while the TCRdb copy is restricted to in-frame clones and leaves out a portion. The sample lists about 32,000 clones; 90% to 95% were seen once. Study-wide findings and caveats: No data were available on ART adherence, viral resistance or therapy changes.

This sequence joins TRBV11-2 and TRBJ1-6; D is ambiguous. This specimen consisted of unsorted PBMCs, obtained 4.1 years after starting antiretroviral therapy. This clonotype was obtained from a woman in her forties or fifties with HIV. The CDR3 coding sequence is TGTGCCAGCAGCCAAGAGTACATTGGGATTTCACCCCTCCACTTT. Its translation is CASSQEYIGISPLHF. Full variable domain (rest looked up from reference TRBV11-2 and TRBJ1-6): EAGVAQSPRYKIIEKRQSVAFWCNPISGHATLYWYQQILGQGPKLLIQFQNNGVVDDSQLPKDRFSAERLKGVDSTLKIQPAKLEDSAVYLCASSQEYIGISPLHFGNGTRLTVT.